The 21 T cell receptor beta chains in this list originate from one sample, sequenced in a study of human T cells and chemical hapten exposure (dated by TCRdb to the early 2020s). Libraries were constructed by RACE. Sequencing instrument: NextSeq 500. TCRdb passed the public sequencing reads through fastp at Q25 and MiXCR, retaining productive beta sequences. Here each entry gathers all rows of one CDR3 protein and keeps the most common genes and DNA. This sample has over 95,000 distinct CDR3 sequences in its table, and approximately 13% of those were observed once. The ten most abundant clones make up roughly 2% of the sample. This specimen's time point label, per the study, means: patch test 1, 2 weeks after DPC sensitization. The treatment or condition label, as the study defines it: therapeutic diphenylcyclopropenone sensitization with weekly scalp DPC. The sample here was whole blood, taken in connection with sensitization to the hapten diphenylcyclopropenone (DPC). The receptors here all came from a woman aged 40-49 years with alopecia areata. Some clones in this sample may be carry-over from other donors' samples.

This rearrangement joins TRBV7-9 to TRBJ2-5, with TRBD1 identical over 7 bases. Trimming removed 5 bases from V and 2 bases from J; junction bases left unmatched: 5. Germline-derived CDR1 and CDR2 are SEHNR and FQNEAQ (reference sequence). This CDR3 is built from 14 residues. CDR3 in DNA: TGTGCCAGCAGCACTAGGGGACAGCAAGAGACCCAGTACTTC. It encodes CASSTRGQQETQYF.

This clonotype was picked up many times. V gene TRBV7-2 combines with J gene TRBJ1-2, with 9 bases identical to TRBD1. This CDR3 has 13 residues. V shed 5 bases, J shed 8 bases, and the junction held 6 bases outside the gene matches. Germline V gives CDR1 SGHTA, CDR2 FQGNSA. The CDR3, as DNA: TGTGCCAGCAGCCCCTGGACAGGGGCGGGCTACACCTTC. Protein: CASSPWTGAGYTF. The full variable domain, with the rest looked up from reference TRBV7-2 and TRBJ1-2, is GAGVSQSPSNKVTEKGKDVELRCDPISGHTALYWYRQSLGQGLEFLIYFQGNSAPDKSGLPSDRFSAERTGGSVSTLTIQRTQQEDSAVYLCASSPWTGAGYTFGSGTRLTVV.

The CDR3 sequence is CSAREGQGSGELFF. CDR3 nucleotide sequence: TGCAGTGCTAGAGAGGGGCAGGGGAGCGGGGAGCTGTTTTTT. The rearrangement uses TRBV20-1 and TRBJ2-2; perhaps TRBD1 as D (6 bases). Trimming left V 0 bases short and J 7 bases short, with 12 bases between. Germline CDR1 DFQATT, CDR2 SNEGSKA (reference sequence). The CDR3 totals 14 residues.

This clonotype occurred a few times. DNA of the CDR3: TGTGCCAGCTCACCACAGGCCAGAGACACTGAAGCTTTCTTT. It encodes CASSPQARDTEAFF. V usage is TRBV18 and J usage is TRBJ1-1, with no clear D. This CDR3 has 14 residues. Germline CDR1 KGHSH, CDR2 LQKENI. Trimming cost V 1 base and J 3 bases, with 9 bases left between them.

Only a few counts were recorded for this clonotype. This sequence joins TRBV6-2 or TRBV6-3 and TRBJ2-7; possible D gene TRBD1, 6 bases. Trimming stripped 10 bases from V and 0 bases from J, with 13 bases between. The CDR3 runs 13 residues. The V gene's germline CDR1 is MNHEY and CDR2 SVGEGT. DNA of the CDR3: TGTGCCATCACAAGAGGGGGCTCCTACGAGCAGTACTTC. Its translation: CAITRGGSYEQYF.

This clonotype occurred many times. The V call is TRBV28, the J call TRBJ1-2; tentatively, D is TRBD1 (5 bases). Trimming shortened V by 2 bases and J by 4 bases, and 11 bases separated the two germline ends. The CDR3 covers 14 residues. The germline V gene encodes CDR1 MDHEN and CDR2 SYDVKM. The CDR3 DNA reads TGTGCCAGCAGTTTAGGAGACAGCGGCTATGGCTACACCTTC. Amino acid sequence: CASSLGDSGYGYTF.

The V call is TRBV10-3, the J call TRBJ2-3, with 9 bases lining up with TRBD2. The CDR3 is 15 residues long. Per germline, CDR1 ENHRY and CDR2 SYGVKD. V lost 3 bases to trimming and J lost 5 bases; unmatched junction nucleotides: 6. The CDR3 nucleotides are TGTGCCATCAGTGAAGAACTAGCGGGTAGAGATACGCAGTATTTT. It translates to CAISEELAGRDTQYF.

In this sample, this clonotype turned up a few times. The gene calls are TRBV5-1 and TRBJ1-4; D gene unclear. Germline V CDR1 and CDR2: SGHRS, YFSETQ. Between the trimmed V and J ends, which lost 4 bases and 0 bases, there was a span of 7 bases. CDR3 size: 14 residues. CDR3 sequence (DNA): TGCGCCAGCAGCCCCCACACAACTAATGAAAAACTGTTTTTT. Translation: CASSPHTTNEKLFF.

The gene calls are TRBV6-1 and TRBJ2-1, with 7 bases aligning to TRBD1. This CDR3 region has 13 residues. Unmatched junction bases numbered 5, after V lost 5 bases and J lost 7 bases. Germline values: CDR1 MNHNS, CDR2 SASEGT. CDR3 nucleotides: TGTGCCAGCAGTCCGGGACAGAGGAATGAGCAGTTCTTC. Protein: CASSPGQRNEQFF.

This clonotype was observed at least ten times. The V and J genes are TRBV20-1 and TRBJ2-3; D is unresolved. The CDR3 extends over 11 amino acids. Per germline, CDR1 DFQATT and CDR2 SNEGSKA (reference sequence). The CDR3 bases are TGCAGGGGCTCGTTCGGAGATACGCAGTATTTT. Protein: CRGSFGDTQYF.

This clonotype was seen a few times. V is TRBV18 and J is TRBJ1-2, with a tentative D call TRBD1 (5 bases). From germline, CDR1 is KGHSH and CDR2 LQKENI. CDR3 length: 14 amino acids. V was clipped by 3 bases and J by 2 bases, with 10 bases between them. The CDR3 reads CASSPQGRNYGYTF. In DNA, the CDR3 is TGTGCCAGCTCACCCCAGGGCCGGAACTATGGCTACACCTTC.

At least ten counts were recorded for this clonotype. The rearrangement uses TRBV4-3 and TRBJ2-7; TRBD2 agrees at 11 bases. The V gene's germline CDR1 is LGHNA and CDR2 YSLEER. The CDR3 consists of 16 residues. V shed 3 bases, J shed 0 bases, and the junction held 4 bases outside the gene matches. As DNA, the CDR3 is TGCGCCAGCAGCCAGCGGACTAGCGGGTTCTCCTACGAGCAGTACTTC. Translated, it gives CASSQRTSGFSYEQYF.

Ten or more counts support this clonotype. V and J are TRBV20-1 and TRBJ1-5, with 7 bases identical to TRBD1. This CDR3 is 12 amino acids long. Per germline, CDR1 DFQATT and CDR2 SNEGSKA (reference sequence). V shed 5 bases, J shed 11 bases, and the junction held 9 bases outside the gene matches. CDR3: CSAGQAQWAQHF. The CDR3 nucleotides are TGCAGTGCTGGACAGGCCCAATGGGCCCAGCATTTT.

This sequence joins TRBV6-5 and TRBJ2-7, with 10 bases lining up with TRBD2. The trim removed 6 bases at V and 0 bases at J, leaving 5 bases unmatched. The germline CDR1 and CDR2 sequences are MNHEY and SVGAGI. The CDR3 covers 15 residues. The CDR3 loop is CASRPGLASSYEQYF. Here the CDR3 DNA reads TGTGCCAGCAGACCGGGACTAGCGAGCTCCTACGAGCAGTACTTC.

V usage is TRBV28 and J usage is TRBJ2-5; perhaps TRBD1 as D (6 bases). CDR3 length: 13 amino acids. Per the germline V gene, CDR1 is MDHEN and CDR2 is SYDVKM. Trimming took 3 bases from V and 4 from J, leaving 9 bases between them. CDR3 DNA: TGTGCCAGCAGTTTTGGCAGGGGAGAGACCCAGTACTTC. Protein: CASSFGRGETQYF.

This clonotype turned up a few times. The V call is TRBV7-2, the J call TRBJ2-1; no definite D call. The CDR3 loop spans 13 amino acids. Trimming pared 7 bases from V and 5 bases from J, leaving 12 bases between. Germline V gene data show CDR1 as SGHTA and CDR2 as FQGNSA. The CDR3 nucleotides are TGTGCCAGCACCACCTCGTCCCACAATGAGCAGTTCTTC. This codes for CASTTSSHNEQFF.

The genes are TRBV4-3 and TRBJ2-3; D gene ambiguous. V shed 1 base and J shed 5 bases, with 10 bases lying between them. From germline, CDR1 is LGHNA and CDR2 YSLEER. This CDR3 is 14 amino acids long. CDR3 loop: CASSQAHFGDTQYF. The CDR3 DNA reads as TGCGCCAGCAGCCAAGCCCATTTTGGAGATACGCAGTATTTT.

This clonotype was counted between two and nine times. This chain links TRBV20-1 with TRBJ2-5, with TRBD1 identical over 12 bases. CDR1 and CDR2 (germline): DFQATT, SNEGSKA (reference sequence). This CDR3 has 15 residues. V dropped 2 bases and J dropped 2; count of bases not matched to a gene: 3. DNA for the CDR3: TGCAGTGCTAGACCGGGACAGGGGGCGCAAGAGACCCAGTACTTC. The encoded protein is CSARPGQGAQETQYF.

The chain links TRBV5-8 to TRBJ1-5; the D is unclear. Germline V gene data show CDR1 as SGHTS and CDR2 as YDEGEE. With 0 bases removed from V and 2 bases from J, the gap between germline ends came to 9 bases. The CDR3 has 15 amino acids. The CDR3 here is CASSLANRGNQPQHF. The CDR3 DNA reads as TGTGCCAGCAGCTTGGCCAACCGCGGCAATCAGCCCCAGCATTTT.

The chain employs TRBV7-3 and TRBJ2-1, with 9 bases that match TRBD2. Germline values: CDR1 SGHTA, CDR2 FQGTGA. The length of the CDR3 is 15 residues. With V trimmed by 5 bases and J by 2 bases, 4 bases remained unmatched. The CDR3 bases are TGTGCCAGCAGCCGACTAGCGGCTACCTACAATGAGCAGTTCTTC. Its translation: CASSRLAATYNEQFF.

J is TRBJ1-1 and V is TRBV10-3; no firm D call. V gave up 8 bases and J gave up 7 bases, with 11 bases separating them. Germline V gene sequence: CDR1 ENHRY, CDR2 SYGVKD. This CDR3 contains 11 residues. This chain's CDR3 is CAIGPQLEAFF. In DNA form, the CDR3 reads TGTGCCATCGGGCCACAGCTTGAAGCTTTCTTT.